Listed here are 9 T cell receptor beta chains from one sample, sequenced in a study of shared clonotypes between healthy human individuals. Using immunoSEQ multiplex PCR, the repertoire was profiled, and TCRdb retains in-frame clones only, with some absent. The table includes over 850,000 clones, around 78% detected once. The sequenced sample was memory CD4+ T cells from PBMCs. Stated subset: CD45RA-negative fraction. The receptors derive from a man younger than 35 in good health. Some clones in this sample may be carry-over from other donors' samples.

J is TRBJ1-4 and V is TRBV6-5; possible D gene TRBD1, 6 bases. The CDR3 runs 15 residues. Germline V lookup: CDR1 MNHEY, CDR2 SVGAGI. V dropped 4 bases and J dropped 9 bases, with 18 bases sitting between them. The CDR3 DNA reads TGTGCCAGCAGTTCGGGCTCTCTACAGGGTAAAAAACTGTTTTTT. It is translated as CASSSGSLQGKKLFF.

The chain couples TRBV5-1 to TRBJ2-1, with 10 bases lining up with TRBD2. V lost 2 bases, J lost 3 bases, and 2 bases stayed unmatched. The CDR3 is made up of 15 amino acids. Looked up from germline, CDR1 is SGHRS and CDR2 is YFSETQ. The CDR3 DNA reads TGCGCCAGCAGCTTCGGACTAGCGGACTACAATGAGCAGTTCTTC. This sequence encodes CASSFGLADYNEQFF. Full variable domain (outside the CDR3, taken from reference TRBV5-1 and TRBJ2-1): KAGVTQTPRYLIKTRGQQVTLSCSPISGHRSVSWYQQTPGQGLQFLFEYFSETQRNKGNFPGRFSGRQFSNSRSEMNVSTLELGDSALYLCASSFGLADYNEQFFGPGTRLTVL.

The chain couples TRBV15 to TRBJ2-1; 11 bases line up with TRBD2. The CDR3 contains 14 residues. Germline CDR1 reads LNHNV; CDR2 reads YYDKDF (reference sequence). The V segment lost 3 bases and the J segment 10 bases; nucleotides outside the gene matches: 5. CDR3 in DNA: TGTGCCACCAGCAGGCAAATAGCGGGAGGGGAGCAGTTCTTC. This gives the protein CATSRQIAGGEQFF.

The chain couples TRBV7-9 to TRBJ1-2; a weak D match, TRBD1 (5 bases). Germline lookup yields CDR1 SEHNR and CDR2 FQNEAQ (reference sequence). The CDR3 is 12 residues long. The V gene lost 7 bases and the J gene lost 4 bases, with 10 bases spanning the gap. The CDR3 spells CASTYDSYGYTF. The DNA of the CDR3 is TGTGCCAGCACCTATGACAGCTATGGCTACACCTTC. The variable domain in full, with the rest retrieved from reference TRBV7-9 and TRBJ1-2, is DTGVSQNPRHKITKRGQNVTFRCDPISEHNRLYWYRQTLGQGPEFLTYFQNEAQLEKSRLLSDRFSAERPKGSFSTLEIQRTEQGDSAMYLCASTYDSYGYTFGSGTRLTVV.

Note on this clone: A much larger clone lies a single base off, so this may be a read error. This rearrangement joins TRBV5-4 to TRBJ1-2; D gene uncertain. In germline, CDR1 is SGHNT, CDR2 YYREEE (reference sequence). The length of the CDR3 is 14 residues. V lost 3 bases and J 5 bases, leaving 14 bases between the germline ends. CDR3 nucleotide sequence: TGTGCCAGCAGCTGGGAACAGAACCCATATGGCTACACCTTC. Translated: CASSWEQNPYGYTF.

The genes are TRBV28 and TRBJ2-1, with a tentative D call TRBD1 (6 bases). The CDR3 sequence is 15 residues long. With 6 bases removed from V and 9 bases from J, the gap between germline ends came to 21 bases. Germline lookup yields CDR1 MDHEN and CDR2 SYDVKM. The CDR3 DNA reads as TGTGCCAGCAGCCCACAGGGTATTAGCCCGGGTGAGCAGTTCTTC. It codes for CASSPQGISPGEQFF.

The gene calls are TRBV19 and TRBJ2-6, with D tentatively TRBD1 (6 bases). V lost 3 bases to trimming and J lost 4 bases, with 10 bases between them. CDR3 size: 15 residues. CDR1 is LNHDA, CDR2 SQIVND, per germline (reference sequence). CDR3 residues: CASSITGTGANVLTF. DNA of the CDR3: TGTGCCAGTAGTATTACAGGGACAGGGGCCAACGTCCTGACTTTC. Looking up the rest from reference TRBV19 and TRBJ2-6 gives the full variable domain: DGGITQSPKYLFRKEGQNVTLSCEQNLNHDAMYWYRQDPGQGLRLIYYSQIVNDFQKGDIAEGYSVSREKKESFPLTVTSAQKNPTAFYLCASSITGTGANVLTFGAGSRLTVL.

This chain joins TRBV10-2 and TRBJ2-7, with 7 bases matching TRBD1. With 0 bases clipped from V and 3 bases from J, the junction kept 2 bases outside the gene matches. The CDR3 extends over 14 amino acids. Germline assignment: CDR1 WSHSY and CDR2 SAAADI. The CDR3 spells CASSESRGHYEQYF. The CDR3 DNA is TGCGCCAGCAGTGAGTCAAGGGGGCACTACGAGCAGTACTTC.

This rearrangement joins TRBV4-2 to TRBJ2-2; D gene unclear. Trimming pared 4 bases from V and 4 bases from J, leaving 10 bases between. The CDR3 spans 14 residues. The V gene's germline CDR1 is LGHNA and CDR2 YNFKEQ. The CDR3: CASSPQVVTGELFF. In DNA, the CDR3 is TGTGCCAGCAGCCCTCAGGTGGTCACCGGGGAGCTGTTTTTT.